One and the same sample provided the 23 T cell receptor beta chains below, sequenced in a study of neoadjuvant anti-PD-1 for oral cavity cancer. Sequenced by immunoSEQ multiplex PCR; TCRdb stores in-frame clones only, minus some. The data contain around 81,000 clones, 84% of them singletons. The source material was PBMCs, sampled before nivolumab (anti-PD-1) treatment. The receptors shown here come from a person between 35 and 79 years old with oral cavity squamous cell carcinoma.

V gene TRBV6-1 combines with J gene TRBJ2-7; the match to TRBD1 covers 8 bases. The CDR3 sequence is 14 residues long. CDR1 is MNHNS and CDR2 is SASEGT in the germline V gene. V lost 6 bases to trimming and J lost 2 bases; unmatched junction nucleotides: 6. CDR3 bases: TGTGCCAGCAGGATCGGGACAGGTCCCTACGAGCAGTACTTC. Protein sequence: CASRIGTGPYEQYF.

V is TRBV5-1 and J is TRBJ2-2; D is undetermined. The CDR3 loop spans 15 amino acids. Germline V gene sequence: CDR1 SGHRS, CDR2 YFSETQ. V was cut by 4 bases and J by 1 base, with 11 bases left in between. This chain's CDR3 is CASSASSGNTGELFF. Here the CDR3 DNA reads TGCGCCAGCAGCGCGTCTTCGGGGAACACCGGGGAGCTGTTTTTT.

The gene calls are TRBV5-1 and TRBJ1-1; TRBD1 might be the D (5 bases). This CDR3 contains 15 residues. V lost 5 bases and J 5 bases, leaving 19 bases between the germline ends. The V gene's germline CDR1 is SGHRS and CDR2 YFSETQ. The CDR3 DNA reads as TGCGCCAGCAGGCGGGACGAACTGGGGGTGACTGAAGCTTTCTTT. Amino acid sequence: CASRRDELGVTEAFF.

The rearrangement joins TRBV7-9 to TRBJ1-2, with D hard to call. In germline, CDR1 is SEHNR, CDR2 FQNEAQ (reference sequence). The CDR3 is 13 residues long. V shed 2 bases and J shed 3 bases, with 7 bases lying between them. CDR3 residues: CASSLQVDYGYTF. The DNA for the CDR3 is TGTGCCAGCAGCTTACAGGTGGACTATGGCTACACCTTC.

This rearrangement joins TRBV5-1 to TRBJ2-3, with D possibly TRBD2 on 6 matching bases. Trimming took 7 bases from V and 2 from J, leaving 23 bases between them. CDR1 is SGHRS and CDR2 is YFSETQ in the germline V gene. CDR3 length: 17 amino acids. CDR3 residues: CASRPSAGIGVTDTQYF. The CDR3 DNA is TGCGCCAGCCGCCCCAGCGCGGGGATCGGTGTCACAGATACGCAGTATTTT.

The chain employs TRBV7-8 and TRBJ2-7; D remains unclear. The CDR3 has 14 amino acids. Trimming pared 1 base from V and 0 bases from J, leaving 7 bases between. From germline, CDR1 is SGHVS and CDR2 FQNEAQ. This CDR3 is CASSLGSPSYEQYF. CDR3 nucleotides: TGTGCCAGCAGCTTAGGGTCCCCCTCCTACGAGCAGTACTTC.

V and J are TRBV6-5 and TRBJ2-7, with unresolved D. From germline, CDR1 is MNHEY and CDR2 SVGAGI. V was pared by 5 bases and J by 2 bases, with 16 bases between. The CDR3 consists of 15 residues. The CDR3 sequence is CASSLLGLGTYEQYF. The DNA of the CDR3 is TGTGCCAGCAGTCTTCTTGGCCTTGGGACCTACGAGCAGTACTTC.

This clone has only one observation. The rearrangement uses TRBV29-1 and TRBJ2-5; D possibly corresponds to TRBD2 (6 bases). V was trimmed by 7 bases and J by 4 bases, leaving 16 bases between them. The CDR3 has 13 amino acids. Germline assignment: CDR1 SQVTM and CDR2 ANQGSEA. CDR3 coding DNA: TGCAGCGCCGGCGGGACCCCGGGAGAGACCCAGTACTTC. This sequence encodes CSAGGTPGETQYF. Full variable domain (outside the CDR3, taken from reference TRBV29-1 and TRBJ2-5): SAVISQKPSRDICQRGTSLTIQCQVDSQVTMMFWYRQQPGQSLTLIATANQGSEATYESGFVIDKFPISRPNLTFSTLTVSNMSPEDSSIYLCSAGGTPGETQYFGPGTRLLVL.

The count of this clone is one. The V and J genes are TRBV7-8 and TRBJ1-4, with a possible D match to TRBD1 (5 bases). Germline CDR1 is SGHVS and CDR2 is FQNEAQ. Deletions cut 2 bases from V and 8 bases from J, with 15 bases between. The CDR3 is 15 amino acids. This CDR3 is CASSLFFRDEEKLFF. The CDR3 DNA reads as TGTGCCAGCAGCTTATTCTTCCGGGACGAAGAAAAACTGTTTTTT. The whole variable domain, filled in from reference TRBV7-8 and TRBJ1-4, reads GAGVSQSPRYKVAKRGQDVALRCDPISGHVSLFWYQQALGQGPEFLTYFQNEAQLDKSGLPSDRFFAERPEGSVSTLKIQRTQQEDSAVYLCASSLFFRDEEKLFFGSGTQLSVL.

The chain recombines TRBV4-2 with TRBJ1-2; D unclear. The CDR3 is made up of 15 amino acids. Germline assignment: CDR1 LGHNA and CDR2 YNFKEQ. The V and J ends lost 1 base and 4 bases respectively, with 13 bases between them. CDR3 amino acids: CASSQGEATTYGYTF. CDR3 DNA sequence: TGTGCCAGCAGCCAAGGTGAGGCGACAACCTATGGCTACACCTTC.

This chain links TRBV12-5 with TRBJ1-5; unclear D gene. The germline V gene encodes CDR1 LGHNT and CDR2 FRNRAP. The CDR3 spans 13 residues. The V end lost 6 bases, the J end lost 6 bases, and 12 bases lay between the germline ends. For the CDR3, the DNA is TGTGCTAGTGGCCACGGGGAAAGTCAGCCCCAGCATTTT. Amino acid sequence: CASGHGESQPQHF.

The table lists this clone with a few counts. V is TRBV11-2 and J is TRBJ2-1; D is possibly TRBD2 (6 bases). Between the trimmed V and J ends, which lost 1 base and 1 base, there was a span of 11 bases. Germline assignment: CDR1 SGHAT and CDR2 FQNNGV. CDR3 length equals 16 residues. CDR3 protein: CASSLANRGSYNEQFF. The CDR3 bases are TGTGCCAGCAGCTTAGCGAACCGGGGGTCCTACAATGAGCAGTTCTTC.

The chain links TRBV5-8 to TRBJ2-3; D unclear. This CDR3 has 13 amino acids. The germline gives CDR1 SGHTS, CDR2 YDEGEE. With 5 bases removed from V and 0 bases from J, the gap between germline ends came to 7 bases. The CDR3 protein is CASRQTSTDTQYF. The DNA for the CDR3 is TGTGCCAGCAGGCAGACTAGCACAGATACGCAGTATTTT.

The V gene is TRBV7-9, the J gene TRBJ1-1; no definite D call. From germline, CDR1 is SEHNR and CDR2 FQNEAQ (reference sequence). The V end lost 5 bases, the J end lost 4 bases, and 8 bases lay between the germline ends. The CDR3 length is 12 residues. The CDR3 DNA reads TGTGCCAGCAGCCCAGCGGTCACTGAAGCTTTCTTT. As protein: CASSPAVTEAFF. The complete variable domain, with remaining parts taken from reference TRBV7-9 and TRBJ1-1, reads DTGVSQNPRHKITKRGQNVTFRCDPISEHNRLYWYRQTLGQGPEFLTYFQNEAQLEKSRLLSDRFSAERPKGSFSTLEIQRTEQGDSAMYLCASSPAVTEAFFGQGTRLTVV.

This rearrangement joins TRBV5-1 to TRBJ2-1; 13 positions match TRBD2. The J segment lost 6 bases and the V segment lost 2 bases, leaving 2 bases of the junction unmatched. Germline V gene lookup returns CDR1 SGHRS and CDR2 YFSETQ. The CDR3 contains 15 residues. The DNA for the CDR3 is TGCGCCAGCAGCTTACTAGCGGGAGGGGGCAATGAGCAGTTCTTC. This codes for CASSLLAGGGNEQFF. Full variable domain (missing parts from reference TRBV5-1 and TRBJ2-1): KAGVTQTPRYLIKTRGQQVTLSCSPISGHRSVSWYQQTPGQGLQFLFEYFSETQRNKGNFPGRFSGRQFSNSRSEMNVSTLELGDSALYLCASSLLAGGGNEQFFGPGTRLTVL.

V gene TRBV5-1 combines with J gene TRBJ1-2; TRBD1 matches at 9 bases. CDR3 length equals 16 residues. Germline V gene data show CDR1 as SGHRS and CDR2 as YFSETQ. V was pared by 4 bases and J by 4 bases, with 11 bases of the junction left unmatched. The CDR3 DNA sequence: TGCGCCAGCAGCGAAGCGGGACAGGGTGTATTCTATGGCTACACCTTC. It encodes CASSEAGQGVFYGYTF.

V is TRBV19 and J is TRBJ1-2; TRBD1 might be the D (5 bases). The CDR3 runs to 14 residues. Deletions cut 4 bases from V and 8 bases from J, with 17 bases between. Germline CDR1 is LNHDA and CDR2 is SQIVND (reference sequence). The CDR3 region has the DNA TGTGCCAGTAGTACTAGACAGCATTACGGGGGCTACACCTTC. This gives the protein CASSTRQHYGGYTF.

The chain has TRBV6-6 and TRBJ2-1; a possible D gene is TRBD2 (6 bases). Trimming pared 10 bases from V and 3 bases from J, leaving 13 bases between. The germline V gene encodes CDR1 MNHNY and CDR2 SVGAGI (reference sequence). The CDR3 spans 13 residues. CDR3 coding DNA: TGTGCCATATCGGGACTCCACTACAATGAGCAGTTCTTC. It is translated as CAISGLHYNEQFF.

The chain couples TRBV15 to TRBJ2-7; 12 bases are a match to TRBD2. J lost 7 bases, V lost 3 bases, and 10 bases had no gene match. The CDR3 consists of 16 residues. Germline CDR1 and CDR2: LNHNV and YYDKDF (reference sequence). CDR3 loop: CATSSLTSGRTEEQYF. DNA of the CDR3: TGTGCCACCAGCAGCCTTACTAGCGGGAGGACTGAGGAGCAGTACTTC.

In DNA, the CDR3 is TGTGCCAGCAAGAGGGGAGGGGGCAATGAGCAGTTCTTC. Its protein is CASKRGGGNEQFF. The rearrangement links TRBV2 to TRBJ2-1; D is possibly TRBD2 (7 bases). The CDR3 length is 13 residues. Between the trimmed V and J ends, which lost 7 bases and 6 bases, there was a span of 13 bases. The germline V gene has CDR1 SNHLY and CDR2 FYNNEI.

The chain has TRBV6-4 and TRBJ2-2; 8 bases line up with TRBD2. V lost 7 bases, J lost 5 bases, and 3 bases stayed unmatched. The germline gives CDR1 MRHNA, CDR2 SNTAGT. This CDR3 has 13 amino acids. In DNA form, the CDR3 reads TGTGCCAGCAACACGGGAGGGACCGGGGAGCTGTTTTTT. It translates to CASNTGGTGELFF.

This clone has just a few counts. This chain joins TRBV27 and TRBJ2-3, with 8 bases lining up with TRBD1. Germline V CDR1 and CDR2: MNHEY, SMNVEV (reference sequence). This CDR3 comprises 15 residues. V shed 5 bases and J 3 bases; nucleotides not matched to a gene: 7. The CDR3 loop reads CASSPDRVGTDTQYF. The CDR3 DNA reads TGTGCCAGCAGTCCGGACAGGGTTGGAACAGATACGCAGTATTTT.

The rearrangement links TRBV2 to TRBJ2-5, with 7 bases identical to TRBD2. This CDR3 comprises 13 residues. Trimming removed 7 bases from V and 7 bases from J; junction bases left unmatched: 9. Looked up from germline, CDR1 is SNHLY and CDR2 is FYNNEI. DNA for the CDR3: TGTGCCAGCATGTACAGCGGGAAAGGGACCCAGTACTTC. Translation gives CASMYSGKGTQYF.